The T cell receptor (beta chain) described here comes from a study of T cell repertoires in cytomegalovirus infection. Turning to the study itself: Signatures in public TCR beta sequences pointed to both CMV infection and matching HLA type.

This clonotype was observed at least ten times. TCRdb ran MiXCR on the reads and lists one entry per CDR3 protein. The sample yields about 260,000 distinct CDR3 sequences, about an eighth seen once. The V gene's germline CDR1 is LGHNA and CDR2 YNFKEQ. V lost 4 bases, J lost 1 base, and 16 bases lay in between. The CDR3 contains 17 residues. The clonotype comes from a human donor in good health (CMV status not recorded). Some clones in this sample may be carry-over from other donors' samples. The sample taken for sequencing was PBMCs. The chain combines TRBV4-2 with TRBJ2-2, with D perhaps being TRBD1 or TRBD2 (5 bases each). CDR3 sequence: CASSPRDGAQNTGELFF. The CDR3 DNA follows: TGTGCCAGCAGCCCTCGTGACGGGGCCCAGAACACCGGGGAGCTGTTTTTT.